A selection of T cell receptor beta chains follows, all from one sample in a study of long-term antiretroviral therapy in people with HIV. Profiling relied on immunoSEQ multiplex PCR, and the TCRdb table lists in-frame clones only, not all of them. The sample shows about 31,000 clones, 70% to 90% of them seen only once. This specimen was unsorted PBMCs, taken 0.8 years before starting antiretroviral therapy. Receptors originate from a man younger than 30 with HIV. Each CDR3 is given with its conserved first and last residue. A D gene is named only where the DNA matches it firmly. The size entry is marked missing in some rows and otherwise reads once, few, many or a size class.

>TRBJ1-3|TRBV4-1|.|few
CASSQDSGEGGNTIYF
TGCGCCAGCAGCCAAGATTCAGGGGAAGGTGGAAACACCATATATTTT
>TRBJ1-1|TRBV27|.|.
CASSLYQSTEAFF
TGTGCCAGCAGTTTATACCAGTCTACTGAAGCTTTCTTT
>TRBJ2-7|TRBV9|.|few
CASSVGDAGISYEQYF
TGTGCCAGCAGCGTAGGGGACGCGGGGATCTCCTACGAGCAGTACTTC
>TRBJ2-7|TRBV11-2|.|.
CASSPTRTSSYEQYF
TGTGCCAGCAGCCCCACCCGGACTTCCTCCTACGAGCAGTACTTC
>TRBJ2-7|TRBV7-6|.|.
CASSPSGPNYEQYF
TGTGCCAGCAGCCCCTCGGGACCAAATTACGAGCAGTACTTC
>TRBJ2-7|TRBV19|TRBD2|few
CASNEGGSTYEQYF
TGTGCCAGTAACGAAGGCGGGAGCACCTACGAGCAGTACTTC
>TRBJ1-3|TRBV25-1|.|once
CASSLNVGPAGNTIYF
TGTGCCAGCAGTCTGAATGTGGGGCCAGCAGGAAACACCATATATTTT
>TRBJ2-7|TRBV7-2|TRBD2|few
CASSVSGRNGEQYF
TGTGCCAGCAGCGTTAGCGGGAGGAACGGGGAGCAGTACTTC
>TRBJ2-3|TRBV4-2|.|.
CASSQDIADTQYF
TGTGCCAGCAGCCAAGATATTGCGGATACGCAGTATTTT
>TRBJ2-7|TRBV11-2|TRBD2|.
CASSFSGGARGGEQYF
TGTGCCAGCAGCTTTAGCGGGGGGGCTCGAGGGGGCGAGCAGTACTTC
>TRBJ1-2|TRBV5-1|TRBD1|.
CASSYKTGTAGTNYGYTF
TGCGCCAGCAGCTATAAAACCGGGACAGCAGGAACTAACTATGGCTACACCTTC
>TRBJ1-1|TRBV27|.|.
CASSFGSEAFF
TGTGCCAGCAGTTTCGGTTCCGAAGCTTTCTTT
>TRBJ2-1|TRBV6-5|.|.
CASSSSGGSGYNEQFF
.
>TRBJ1-4|TRBV4-3|.|.
CASSPSNAGATNEKLFF
TGCGCCAGCAGCCCGTCGAATGCGGGAGCAACTAATGAAAAACTGTTTTTT
>TRBJ1-1|TRBV6-5|.|.
CASRTTDSPEAFF
TGTGCCAGCAGAACTACGGACAGCCCTGAAGCTTTCTTT
>TRBJ1-2|TRBV11-2|.|.
CASSSLVYGYTF
TGTGCCAGCAGCTCCCTCGTCTATGGCTACACCTTC
>TRBJ2-1|TRBV27|.|.
CASRQGGDYNEQFF
TGTGCCAGCAGACAGGGAGGGGACTACAATGAGCAGTTCTTC
>TRBJ1-1|TRBV27|TRBD1|.
CASSFEGAGNTEAFF
TGTGCCAGCAGTTTTGAGGGGGCGGGGAACACTGAAGCTTTCTTT
>TRBJ1-2|TRBV5-5|.|.
CASSLDPGPGYGYTF
TGTGCCAGCAGCTTGGATCCGGGACCCGGTTATGGCTACACCTTC
>TRBJ2-1|TRBV5-1|TRBD2|.
CASSSRTSGILSNEQFF
TGCGCCAGCAGCTCGCGGACTAGCGGGATTCTTAGCAATGAGCAGTTCTTC
>TRBJ1-1|TRBV6-6|TRBD1|.
CASSWPTGLNTEAFF
TGTGCCAGCAGTTGGCCGACAGGGTTGAACACTGAAGCTTTCTTT
>TRBJ2-7|TRBV5-6|TRBD1|.
CASSLVGTEYVRQYF
TGTGCCAGCAGCTTGGTTGGGACAGAGTACGTTCGGCAGTACTTC
>TRBJ2-3|TRBV9|TRBD2|.
CASSPRLAGAGPDTQYF
TGTGCCAGCAGCCCCAGACTAGCGGGGGCGGGCCCAGATACGCAGTATTTT
>TRBJ1-5|TRBV4-3|.|once
CASSQDKINQPQHF
TGCGCCAGCAGCCAAGATAAAATCAATCAGCCCCAGCATTTT
>TRBJ2-7|TRBV5-1|TRBD1|.
CASSAQTGQANEQYF
TGCGCCAGCAGCGCCCAGACAGGGCAGGCAAACGAGCAGTACTTC
>TRBJ2-7|TRBV25-1|TRBD1|few
CASSGYRGEQYF
TGTGCCAGCAGTGGGTACAGGGGAGAGCAGTACTTC
>TRBJ2-7|TRBV28|.|once
CASTEPATVYEQYF
TGTGCCAGCACAGAACCCGCGACAGTTTACGAGCAGTACTTC
>TRBJ1-3|TRBV27|TRBD1|once
CASGLTGGTGNTIYF
TGTGCCAGCGGCCTGACAGGGGGTACTGGAAACACCATATATTTT
>TRBJ2-1|TRBV7-2|TRBD2|.
CASSLVVAGRKDNEQFF
TGTGCCAGCAGCTTAGTGGTAGCGGGGCGAAAGGATAATGAGCAGTTCTTC
>TRBJ1-2|TRBV15|.|.
CATSREGGLNYGYTF
TGTGCCACCAGCAGAGAAGGGGGGCTTAACTATGGCTACACCTTC
>TRBJ2-2|TRBV4-1|.|.
CPTVELFF
TGCCCTACAGTAGAGCTGTTTTTT
>TRBJ2-2|TRBV5-1|.|.
CASSYSIGELFF
TGCGCCAGCAGCTATTCGATCGGGGAGCTGTTTTTT
>TRBJ1-2|TRBV5-1|.|few
CASSTTAANYGYTF
TGCGCCAGCAGCACGACAGCCGCAAACTATGGCTACACCTTC